The next 17 T cell receptor beta chains were all read from a single sample in a study of cytomegalovirus exposure and HLA in healthy donors. PCR used 60 Vbeta primers and 13 Jbeta primers. Produced via immunoSEQ multiplex PCR; TCRdb's table is partial and in-frame only. The profile shows more than 100,000 clones, roughly 14% of them singletons. The sequenced sample was PBMCs. Receptors were obtained from a woman aged 18-29 years in good health and CMV-seronegative.

This chain connects TRBV5-4 to TRBJ2-3; TRBD2 might be the D (6 bases). The CDR3 is 16 amino acids. The germline CDR1 and CDR2 sequences are SGHNT and YYREEE (reference sequence). V was trimmed by 4 bases and J by 1 base, leaving 16 bases between them. The CDR3 loop is CASSPGVGGGTDTQYF. The CDR3 nucleotides are TGTGCCAGCAGCCCGGGAGTCGGGGGTGGCACAGATACGCAGTATTTT.

V usage is TRBV27 and J usage is TRBJ1-1; 7 bases align to TRBD1. The germline V gene encodes CDR1 MNHEY and CDR2 SMNVEV (reference sequence). V gave up 5 bases and J gave up 4 bases; unmatched junction bases: 10. The CDR3 contains 15 residues. The CDR3 bases are TGTGCCAGCAGTCCTCGACAGGGAAGGGGCACTGAAGCTTTCTTT. Its translation: CASSPRQGRGTEAFF.

This clone has just a few counts. The chain is built from TRBV28 and TRBJ1-1, with D possibly being TRBD1 (6 bases). Germline V gene data show CDR1 as MDHEN and CDR2 as SYDVKM. V was cut by 4 bases and J by 5 bases, with 20 bases left in between. The CDR3 runs to 16 residues. The CDR3 DNA sequence: TGTGCCAGCAGTTCCCCCGGGGGGCGAGGAGGGACTGAAGCTTTCTTT. Its protein is CASSSPGGRGGTEAFF.

This clone was counted between two and nine times. The chain joins TRBV2 to TRBJ1-5; D may be TRBD1 (5 bases). Trimming removed 5 bases from V and 3 bases from J, with 8 bases in between. The germline CDR1 and CDR2 sequences are SNHLY and FYNNEI. CDR3 length: 13 residues. The CDR3 DNA follows: TGTGCCAGCAGTTTGGACAACAATCAGCCCCAGCATTTT. Protein sequence: CASSLDNNQPQHF.

The sample holds a few counts of this clone. One end of the junction fails to match germline, which may point to a read error. The chain uses TRBV6-5 and TRBJ1-1; D gene ambiguous. This CDR3 comprises 10 residues. From germline, CDR1 is MNHEY and CDR2 SVGAGI. The CDR3 is CASRGTEAFF. The CDR3 DNA reads as TGTGCCAGCAGGGGCACTGAAGCCTTCTTT.

This clone was seen a few times. The V call is TRBV30, the J call TRBJ2-1, with 8 bases that match TRBD1. The CDR3 covers 14 residues. Germline CDR1 is GTSNPN and CDR2 is SVGIG (reference sequence). Losses at the gene ends were 2 bases for V and 3 bases for J; bases not matched to a gene: 3. The CDR3 region has the DNA TGTGCCTGGAGTTCCGACAGGGGCTACAATGAGCAGTTCTTC. It yields the protein CAWSSDRGYNEQFF.

This clone was found a few times. The chain carries TRBV11-3 and TRBJ2-2; D unresolved. The CDR3 spans 12 residues. Germline V gene data show CDR1 as SGHNT and CDR2 as YENEEA. V was shortened by 5 bases and J by 5 bases, with 6 bases between the two germline ends. In DNA, the CDR3 is TGTGCCAGCAGCCGAGGTACCGGGGAGCTGTTTTTT. Translating gives CASSRGTGELFF. The full variable domain, with the rest looked up from reference TRBV11-3 and TRBJ2-2, is EAGVVQSPRYKIIEKKQPVAFWCNPISGHNTLYWYLQNLGQGPELLIRYENEEAVDDSQLPKDRFSAERLKGVDSTLKIQPAELGDSAVYLCASSRGTGELFFGEGSRLTVL.

Worth noting for this clone: An end of the junction differs from the germline gene, which may be a read error. The chain couples TRBV9 to TRBJ2-1; TRBD2 matches 14 bases. From germline, CDR1 is SGDLS and CDR2 YYNGEE. The CDR3 runs to 17 residues. CDR3 in amino acids: CASSETSGGAKYIEQFF. The DNA of the CDR3 is TGTGCCAGCAGCGAGACTAGCGGGGGGGCCAAGTACATTGAGCAGTTCTTC.

This clone was seen a handful of times. The chain links TRBV5-6 to TRBJ1-2; the D is unclear. This CDR3 spans 14 amino acids. In germline, CDR1 is SGHDT, CDR2 YYEEEE. Trimming took off 0 bases at V and 4 bases at J, with 10 bases between the two ends. The CDR3 is CASSLVGVGYGYTF. The CDR3, as DNA: TGTGCCAGCAGCTTGGTCGGGGTTGGCTATGGCTACACCTTC.

The table lists this clone with a few counts. The chain couples TRBV30 to TRBJ1-5; D gene unclear. V was trimmed by 2 bases and J by 11 bases, leaving 19 bases between them. Germline-derived CDR1 and CDR2 are GTSNPN and SVGIG (reference sequence). The CDR3 runs to 14 residues. The CDR3 bases are TGTGCCTGGAGTAAAAGTCCCGGTTTGCAGGCCCAGCATTTT. Translated, it gives CAWSKSPGLQAQHF.

This clone was seen a handful of times. CDR3: CAWSTRLIISTDTQYF. DNA for the CDR3: TGTGCCTGGAGTACGAGACTAATTATTAGCACAGATACGCAGTATTTT. The chain carries TRBV30 and TRBJ2-3, with a tentative D call TRBD2 (5 bases). V was shortened by 2 bases and J by 0 bases, with 15 bases between the two germline ends. In germline, CDR1 is GTSNPN, CDR2 SVGIG (reference sequence). CDR3 length: 16 residues. The variable domain in full, completed from reference TRBV30 and TRBJ2-3, reads SQTIHQWPATLVQPVGSPLSLECTVEGTSNPNLYWYRQAAGRGLQLLFYSVGIGQISSEVPQNLSASRPQDRQFILSSKKLLLSDSGFYLCAWSTRLIISTDTQYFGPGTRLTVL.

The genes are TRBV5-1 and TRBJ1-1; no definite D call. CDR3 size: 14 residues. Trimming left V 5 bases short and J 1 base short, with 12 bases between. Germline CDR1 is SGHRS and CDR2 is YFSETQ. The CDR3 is CASRDGVTNTEAFF. For the CDR3, the DNA is TGCGCCAGCAGGGACGGGGTAACGAACACTGAAGCTTTCTTT.

The genes are TRBV5-1 and TRBJ1-2; perhaps TRBD1 as D (6 bases). Germline V gene data show CDR1 as SGHRS and CDR2 as YFSETQ. CDR3 size: 14 residues. Trimming cost V 4 bases and J 7 bases, with 17 bases left between them. The CDR3 protein is CASSPEGGQFGYTF. The CDR3 coding sequence is TGCGCCAGCAGCCCGGAGGGGGGGCAGTTTGGCTACACCTTC.

This rearrangement joins TRBV7-9 to TRBJ2-1; TRBD2 agrees at 9 bases. Germline lookup yields CDR1 SEHNR and CDR2 FQNEAQ (reference sequence). The CDR3 covers 17 residues. V was pared by 6 bases and J by 3 bases, with 12 bases of the junction left unmatched. In nucleotides, the CDR3 is TGTGCCAGCAGTAAAGACCTAGCGGGGCGGGGCTACAATGAGCAGTTCTTC. Translating it yields CASSKDLAGRGYNEQFF.

The chain employs TRBV9 and TRBJ2-1; 9 bases fit TRBD2. V gave up 2 bases and J gave up 6 bases; unmatched junction bases: 12. The CDR3 is 17 amino acids. Per germline, CDR1 SGDLS and CDR2 YYNGEE. CDR3 sequence reads: CASSVGMRTSAANEQFF. The CDR3 nucleotides are TGTGCCAGCAGCGTGGGGATGAGGACTAGCGCCGCCAATGAGCAGTTCTTC.

The V and J genes are TRBV5-4 and TRBJ2-5; D might be TRBD1 (6 bases). The CDR3 is 15 amino acids. Trimming removed 0 bases from V and 3 bases from J, with 12 bases in between. Germline assignment: CDR1 SGHNT and CDR2 YYREEE (reference sequence). The CDR3: CASSLVGTTKETQYF. The CDR3 bases are TGTGCCAGCAGCTTGGTAGGGACAACGAAAGAGACCCAGTACTTC.

This clone was picked up a small number of times. This chain links TRBV7-9 with TRBJ2-1; tentative D call: TRBD2 (5 bases). The CDR3 extends over 15 amino acids. Trimming removed 5 bases from V and 7 bases from J, with 18 bases in between. Germline assignment: CDR1 SEHNR and CDR2 FQNEAQ (reference sequence). CDR3 loop: CASSPPDLQLNEQFF. CDR3 in DNA: TGTGCCAGCAGCCCCCCGGACTTACAGTTAAATGAGCAGTTCTTC.